This T cell receptor beta chain originates from a study of CD8 T cells in ankylosing spondylitis. Whole-study results and caveats: In ankylosing spondylitis patients, matched synovial fluid reportedly showed significant enrichment of disease-linked clones. Disease-linked clones bore a CD8+ phenotype and were relatively rare in peripheral blood. Some of these motif variants have turned up before, in reports on reactive arthritis synovial fluid and blood.

The germline gives CDR1 SGHRS, CDR2 YFSETQ. The CDR3 sequence is 14 residues long. Trimming took 8 bases from V and 1 from J, leaving 15 bases between them. Using quantitative 5'-RACE with molecular barcodes, the authors made TCR beta libraries. Each CDR3 protein gets one entry after TCRdb re-called the 5' RACE reads with MiXCR. The data contain about 240,000 distinct CDR3 sequences, 8% to 9.5% of them singletons. This clonotype was seen many times. Its antigen is unknown. This clonotype was obtained from a male donor with ankylosing spondylitis or in good health (not recorded which). This chain links TRBV5-1 with TRBJ1-1, with D unclear. Specimen: blood, either unsorted or a sorted T cell fraction (not recorded which). CDR3 in amino acids: CASSPQATNTEAFF. The CDR3 DNA sequence: TGCGCCAGTAGTCCCCAGGCGACGAACACTGAAGCTTTCTTT.